This is a list of T cell receptor beta chains from one sample in a study of vaccination and CD4 T cells after COVID-19. MiXCR, run by TCRdb on the PCR reads, gives a single entry per CDR3 protein. This repertoire shows roughly 15,000 distinct CDR3 sequences, 40% to 60% found once; its top ten account for 25% to 30%. Their antigen targets remain unknown. The sequenced sample was cultured CD4+ T cells from blood, obtained after SARS-CoV-2 vaccination. The receptor set was obtained from a human donor with COVID-19. Each CDR3 is given with its conserved first and last residue. A D gene is named only where the DNA matches it firmly. Size is omitted from some rows. Given values are once, few, many or a class for expanded clones.

D gene,J gene,V gene,clone size,CDR3 DNA,CDR3 protein
-,TRBJ2-1,TRBV7-2,few,TGTGCTGAGTCAGCCAGCTCCTACAATGAGCAGTTCTTC,CAESASSYNEQFF
-,TRBJ1-2,TRBV5-4,-,TGTGCCAGCAGCTCACAGGGTACTACTAACTATGGCTACACCTTC,CASSSQGTTNYGYTF
-,TRBJ1-1,TRBV21-1,few,TGTGCCAGCAGCAACCCACAGGGGTACACTGAAGCTTTCTTT,CASSNPQGYTEAFF
TRBD1,TRBJ1-1,TRBV6-5,-,TGTGCCAGCAGTTCTGGCGCAGGGGGCGTGAACACTGAAGCTTTCTTT,CASSSGAGGVNTEAFF
-,TRBJ2-3,TRBV24-1,few,TGTGCCACCTCCGTTCGAGATACGCAGTATTTT,CATSVRDTQYF
-,TRBJ2-2,TRBV20-1,few,TGCAGTGCTTCCCGGCCAGGCAAGAACACCGGGGAGCTGTTTTTT,CSASRPGKNTGELFF
TRBD1,TRBJ2-5,TRBV6-5,-,TGTGCCAGCAGTTACCTCGGTCCAGGGGGCGTACAAGAGACCCAGTACTTC,CASSYLGPGGVQETQYF
TRBD1,TRBJ1-2,TRBV6-5,-,TGTGCCAGCAGTTATTCTCAGGGGGCCCTTGGCTACACCTTC,CASSYSQGALGYTF
-,TRBJ2-7,TRBV6-4,-,TGTGCCAGCAGGGCAGCCTCCTACGAGCAGTACTTC,CASRAASYEQYF
-,TRBJ1-3,TRBV6-5,-,TGTGCCAGCAGTTACGGTCAGCACCACTCTGGAAACACCATATATTTT,CASSYGQHHSGNTIYF
TRBD1,TRBJ2-7,TRBV6-1,few,TGTGCCAGCAGACGGACAGGGGGCTTCGCCTCCTACGAGCAGTACTTC,CASRRTGGFASYEQYF
-,TRBJ1-1,TRBV20-1,-,TGCAGTGCTCCGAGCCTCCAGATGAACACTGAAGCTTTCTTT,CSAPSLQMNTEAFF
TRBD1,TRBJ2-2,TRBV7-9,-,TGTGCCAGCAGCAATCAGGGACAGATCCCCACCGGGGAGCTGTTTTTT,CASSNQGQIPTGELFF
TRBD1,TRBJ1-2,TRBV5-4,-,TGTGCCAGCAGCCAGGGGGTCGGGTTTTTGGACAACTATGGCTACACCTTC,CASSQGVGFLDNYGYTF
-,TRBJ2-7,TRBV19,-,TGTGCCAGTAGTAAAGGGGACTACGAGCAGTACTTC,CASSKGDYEQYF
-,TRBJ1-1,TRBV6-1,few,TGTGCCAGCCGGTTATCGGGGGTCACTGAAGCTTTCTTT,CASRLSGVTEAFF
-,TRBJ1-5,TRBV24-1,few,TGTGCCACCAGTGACTTGGCAGGGTTAAATCAGCCCCAGCATTTT,CATSDLAGLNQPQHF
-,TRBJ1-6,TRBV19,-,TGTGCCAGTAGTATTCAGGGGCGTTCACCCCTCCACTTT,CASSIQGRSPLHF
TRBD2,TRBJ2-1,TRBV7-8,-,TGTGCCAGCAGCTCCCGACGGCTAGCGGGGGGATACAATGAGCAGTTCTTC,CASSSRRLAGGYNEQFF
TRBD1,TRBJ1-1,TRBV6-5,-,TGTGCCAGCAGTTACTCGTATCGGACAGGCGAAGCTTTCTTT,CASSYSYRTGEAFF
-,TRBJ1-2,TRBV20-1,few,TGCAGTGTCCCCCGACCGATGGAGGGCTATGGCTACACCTTC,CSVPRPMEGYGYTF
-,TRBJ1-1,TRBV12-3/TRBV12-4,-,TGTGCCAGCAGTTTGGCGGGGGTACCTGAAGCTTTCTTT,CASSLAGVPEAFF
-,TRBJ1-1,TRBV27,few,TGTGCCACATGGGGAACCCTACACACTGAAGCTTTCTTT,CATWGTLHTEAFF
-,TRBJ1-5,TRBV15,-,TGTGCCACCAGCAGGGACAGACATAGCAATCAGCCCCAGCATTTT,CATSRDRHSNQPQHF
TRBD1,TRBJ1-2,TRBV6-1,-,TGTGCCAGCAGCCCACCCGGACAGGGTCTTTCTGGCTACACCTTC,CASSPPGQGLSGYTF
-,TRBJ1-5,TRBV28,few,TGTGCCAGCACGACAGTGGGCAATCAGCCCCAGCATTTT,CASTTVGNQPQHF
TRBD2,TRBJ2-7,TRBV20-1,-,TGCAGTGCTAGAGATGTGTGGCGGGGGGGTAACGAGCAGTACTTC,CSARDVWRGGNEQYF
-,TRBJ1-3,TRBV7-9,-,TGTGCCAGCAGCGCGACAGGAAACACCATATATTTT,CASSATGNTIYF
TRBD1,TRBJ2-3,TRBV10-3,-,TGTGCCATCAGTACCGACAGGGTCGACACAGATACGCAGTATTTT,CAISTDRVDTDTQYF
-,TRBJ1-1,TRBV19,-,TGTGCCAGTACCACGGGCCCGGGGACTGAAGCTTTCTTT,CASTTGPGTEAFF
-,TRBJ2-7,TRBV4-3,once,TGCGCCAGCAGCCAAGATTTAGGGGGAGGCGAGCAGTACTTC,CASSQDLGGGEQYF
TRBD1,TRBJ1-3,TRBV7-9,few,TGTGCCAGCAGACCTACAGGGGAAGGAAACACCATATATTTT,CASRPTGEGNTIYF
TRBD2,TRBJ2-3,TRBV20-1,few,TGCAGTGCCCGTTTTCCGGGACTAGCGGGGGGCGGGACAGATACGCAGTATTTT,CSARFPGLAGGGTDTQYF
-,TRBJ1-1,TRBV6-5,-,TGTGCCAGCAGTTACGACAGTTTCCAAGCTTTCTTT,CASSYDSFQAFF
-,TRBJ2-7,TRBV6-5,-,TGTGCCAGCAGTTACCGGTGGGCGCGATGGGACGAGCAGTACTTC,CASSYRWARWDEQYF
TRBD1,TRBJ1-1,TRBV19,-,TGTGCCAGTAGTAGGGGGACAGGGTTTTTGGGGACTGAAGCTTTCTTT,CASSRGTGFLGTEAFF
TRBD2,TRBJ2-1,TRBV27,-,TGTGCCAGCAGTCCGAGACTAGCGGGGGGACATTACAATGAGCAGTTCTTC,CASSPRLAGGHYNEQFF
-,TRBJ1-1,TRBV20-1,few,TGCAGTGCCGTGACAAGGGAGAGCACTGAAGCTTTCTTT,CSAVTRESTEAFF
TRBD2,TRBJ2-7,TRBV3-1,-,TGTGCCAGCAGCCAAGCCGCGGGGGGGCCACGGGTCGAGCAGTACTTC,CASSQAAGGPRVEQYF
-,TRBJ2-5,TRBV2,-,TGTGCCAGCAGGTCGGGGTTCGCCCAGTACTTC,CASRSGFAQYF
TRBD1,TRBJ2-7,TRBV20-1,-,TGCAGTGCTAGAGACCCCGGGACAGGGGGGGGGGAGCAGTACTTC,CSARDPGTGGGEQYF
TRBD2,TRBJ2-5,TRBV20-1,few,TGCAGTGCTACAATGGGCGGCGGGGGGCATGAGACCCAGTACTTC,CSATMGGGGHETQYF
-,TRBJ2-5,TRBV21-1,few,TGTGCCAGCAGGCTACAAGCTCAAGAGACCCAGTACTTC,CASRLQAQETQYF
TRBD1,TRBJ1-2,TRBV24-1,few,TGTGCCACCAGTGATCCCGGACAGGGAGGGTATGGCTACACCTTC,CATSDPGQGGYGYTF
TRBD1,TRBJ1-6,TRBV7-7,-,TGTGCTAGCAGCCTCGGGACAGCGAATTCACCCCTCCACTTT,CASSLGTANSPLHF
-,TRBJ1-5,TRBV19,few,TGTGCCACGTCTGTTACGGGCAATCAGCCCCAGCATTTT,CATSVTGNQPQHF
-,TRBJ2-5,TRBV20-1,-,TGCAGTTTTCCAGGGGGGCAAGAGACCCAGTACTTC,CSFPGGQETQYF
-,TRBJ1-6,TRBV28,few,TGTGCCAGCAGCGACAGTTCCTATAATTCACCCCTCCACTTT,CASSDSSYNSPLHF
-,TRBJ1-5,TRBV18,-,TGTGCCAGCTCACCATCGGTGAATCAGCCCCAGCATTTT,CASSPSVNQPQHF
-,TRBJ2-7,TRBV7-2,-,TGTGCCAGCAGCTTAGTCCACGAGCAGTACTTC,CASSLVHEQYF
TRBD2,TRBJ2-5,TRBV20-1,-,TGCAGTGCTAGAAAGACTAGCGTAGCCCAAGAGACCCAGTACTTC,CSARKTSVAQETQYF
-,TRBJ2-7,TRBV20-1,few,TGCAGTGCTGGGGGGGGCACAGGTTCCCGCTACGAGCAGTACTTC,CSAGGGTGSRYEQYF
TRBD2,TRBJ2-1,TRBV6-1,-,TGTGCCAGCAAAGTTGCGTCGGGGGGGATTCGCAATGAGCAGTTCTTC,CASKVASGGIRNEQFF